This entry lists 25 T cell receptor beta chains sequenced from one sample in a study of blood T cell repertoires in COVID-19. Some clones are missing from TCRdb's copy, which holds only in-frame ones; the method was immunoSEQ multiplex PCR. The sample holds about 190,000 clones, around 84% seen once. The source material was peripheral blood. These receptors were taken from a human donor in a cohort sampled during active COVID-19.

The chain has TRBV11-2 and TRBJ2-5; 9 nucleotides match TRBD1. Trimming cost V 3 bases and J 5 bases; bases outside gene matches: 13. The length of the CDR3 is 17 residues. The germline V gene encodes CDR1 SGHAT and CDR2 FQNNGV. The CDR3 DNA reads TGTGCCAGCAGCTTTAGGGGACAGGGATTTATGGGCGAGACCCAGTACTTC. Amino acid sequence: CASSFRGQGFMGETQYF.

This chain connects TRBV7-9 to TRBJ1-1, with D possibly being TRBD1 (5 bases). Germline V gene lookup returns CDR1 SEHNR and CDR2 FQNEAQ (reference sequence). V was cut by 2 bases and J by 6 bases, with 13 bases left in between. CDR3 length equals 14 residues. CDR3 in amino acids: CASSLKGGRAEAFF. In DNA, the CDR3 is TGTGCCAGCAGCTTAAAAGGTGGCAGGGCTGAAGCTTTCTTT.

The chain has TRBV27 and TRBJ1-6; 7 bases are shared with TRBD1. There are 16 residues in the CDR3. CDR1 MNHEY and CDR2 SMNVEV come from the germline V gene (reference sequence). The V segment lost 5 bases and the J segment 0 bases; nucleotides outside the gene matches: 4. The CDR3 region has the DNA TGTGCCAGCAGTCCTCGGGACAGCTCCTATAATTCACCCCTCCACTTT. This codes for CASSPRDSSYNSPLHF.

This clone came up once. This chain links TRBV5-1 with TRBJ2-1, with TRBD1 matching 8 bases. In germline, CDR1 is SGHRS, CDR2 YFSETQ. Trimming took 0 bases from V and 2 from J; bases not matched to a gene: 4. This CDR3 contains 16 residues. CDR3 loop: CASSLGQGIPYNEQFF. CDR3 sequence (DNA): TGCGCCAGCAGCTTGGGACAGGGGATTCCCTACAATGAGCAGTTCTTC.

The gene calls are TRBV28 and TRBJ2-2, with D possibly being TRBD2 (6 bases). V dropped 2 bases and J dropped 7 bases, with 14 bases sitting between them. Germline values: CDR1 MDHEN, CDR2 SYDVKM. This CDR3 is 15 amino acids long. CDR3 in amino acids: CASSLPGSLGGELFF. CDR3 in DNA: TGTGCCAGCAGTTTACCCGGGAGCCTCGGCGGGGAGCTGTTTTTT.

CDR3 sequence (DNA): TGTGCCAGCAGCCAAGGACTCACAATATCTAACACCGGGGAGCTGTTTTTT. Its translation: CASSQGLTISNTGELFF. This chain connects TRBV27 to TRBJ2-2; D perhaps matches TRBD2 (5 bases). The CDR3 is 17 amino acids. The germline CDR1 and CDR2 sequences are MNHEY and SMNVEV (reference sequence). V lost 6 bases and J lost 2, with 19 bases in between.

The rearrangement uses TRBV4-2 and TRBJ2-1, with 10 bases aligning to TRBD1. The V and J ends lost 3 bases and 5 bases, in that order; junction bases with no gene match: 4. The CDR3 sequence is 15 residues long. The germline CDR1 and CDR2 sequences are LGHNA and YNFKEQ. CDR3 in DNA: TGTGCCAGCAGCCACTTCGGGACAGGGGACAATGAGCAGTTCTTC. It specifies CASSHFGTGDNEQFF.

V gene TRBV9 combines with J gene TRBJ1-1; the match to TRBD1 covers 9 bases. This CDR3 is 18 amino acids long. J was trimmed by 5 bases and V by 0 bases; bases with no gene match: 14. The germline gives CDR1 SGDLS, CDR2 YYNGEE. Here the CDR3 DNA reads TGTGCCAGCAGCGTAGCAGAGGGGACAGGGTTCGTAGGAACTGAAGCTTTCTTT. Encoded protein: CASSVAEGTGFVGTEAFF. Together with reference TRBV9 and TRBJ1-1, the CDR3 gives the full variable domain: DSGVTQTPKHLITATGQRVTLRCSPRSGDLSVYWYQQSLDQGLQFLIQYYNGEERAKGNILERFSAQQFPDLHSELNLSSLELGDSALYFCASSVAEGTGFVGTEAFFGQGTRLTVV.

The CDR3 bases are TGTGCCAGCAGCTTGGCACTAGCGGCACAGTATTTT. Encoded protein: CASSLALAAQYF. V gene TRBV5-6 combines with J gene TRBJ2-3, with 8 bases lining up with TRBD2. The germline gives CDR1 SGHDT, CDR2 YYEEEE. V trimming: 0 bases; J trimming: 12 bases; junction bases outside the gene matches: 3. The CDR3 totals 12 residues. The complete variable domain, with remaining parts taken from reference TRBV5-6 and TRBJ2-3, reads DAGVTQSPTHLIKTRGQQVTLRCSPKSGHDTVSWYQQALGQGPQFIFQYYEEEERQRGNFPDRFSGHQFPNYSSELNVNALLLGDSALYLCASSLALAAQYFGPGTRLTVL.

A remark on this clone: Relative to the germline gene, one junction end is altered; a read error may explain this. This chain uses TRBV7-2 with TRBJ2-7, with D maybe TRBD2 (6 bases). This CDR3 is 13 amino acids long. Germline CDR1 SGHTA, CDR2 FQGNSA. The CDR3 region has the DNA TGTGCCAGCAGCTTATCGCAGGGTAGGGACTCGTGGTTC. Its protein is CASSLSQGRDSWF.

The rearrangement joins TRBV5-1 to TRBJ2-1, with TRBD2 matching 9 bases. V trimming: 5 bases; J trimming: 9 bases; junction bases outside the gene matches: 9. Germline loops: CDR1 SGHRS, CDR2 YFSETQ. The CDR3 has 14 residues. In DNA, the CDR3 is TGCGCCAGCAGTCTAGCGGGAATGGCGACTGAGCAGTTCTTC. It yields the protein CASSLAGMATEQFF.

The chain uses TRBV6-5 and TRBJ1-1; 7 nucleotides align to TRBD1. CDR3 size: 13 residues. Germline values: CDR1 MNHEY, CDR2 SVGAGI. After removal of 8 bases from V and 0 bases from J, the junction contained 3 bases not matched to a gene. Here the CDR3 reads CASSDRVNTEAFF. CDR3 in DNA: TGTGCCAGCTCCGACAGGGTGAACACTGAAGCTTTCTTT.

The gene calls are TRBV13 and TRBJ1-2; D remains unclear. Germline V gene data show CDR1 as PRHDT and CDR2 as FYEKMQ (reference sequence). The CDR3 runs 12 residues. Trimming cost V 0 bases and J 8 bases, with 7 bases left between them. Here the CDR3 DNA reads TGTGCCAGCAGCTTAGGAGGAGACGGCTACACCTTC. Its translation: CASSLGGDGYTF.

The chain is built from TRBV25-1 and TRBJ1-6; D may be TRBD1 (6 bases). Germline V gene data show CDR1 as MGHDK and CDR2 as SYGVNS. CDR3 length equals 14 residues. Deletions cut 3 bases from V and 8 bases from J, with 11 bases between. CDR3 residues: CASSDYREYSPLHF. CDR3 DNA sequence: TGTGCCAGCAGTGATTACAGGGAGTATTCACCCCTCCACTTT.

The CDR3 sequence: CASRETGADTGELFF. The CDR3 DNA reads as TGTGCCAGCAGAGAGACAGGGGCGGACACCGGGGAGCTGTTTTTT. This chain uses TRBV25-1 with TRBJ2-2; 8 nucleotides align to TRBD1. This CDR3 spans 15 amino acids. V was pared by 6 bases and J by 3 bases, with 6 bases of the junction left unmatched. The germline V gene has CDR1 MGHDK and CDR2 SYGVNS.

The chain recombines TRBV18 with TRBJ2-1; 8 nucleotides align to TRBD2. Germline CDR1 and CDR2: KGHSH and LQKENI. Germline trimming cut 3 bases from V and 0 bases from J; bases unmatched to any gene: 4. The CDR3 consists of 16 residues. This CDR3 reads CASSPTSVSSYNEQFF. CDR3 nucleotides: TGTGCCAGCTCACCGACTAGCGTAAGCTCCTACAATGAGCAGTTCTTC. The full variable domain, rest sourced from reference TRBV18 and TRBJ2-1, is NAGVMQNPRHLVRRRGQEARLRCSPMKGHSHVYWYRQLPEEGLKFMVYLQKENIIDESGMPKERFSAEFPKEGPSILRIQQVVRGDSAAYFCASSPTSVSSYNEQFFGPGTRLTVL.

Of note for this clone: Germline and junction disagree at one end, which may indicate a read error. The chain joins TRBV7-7 to TRBJ2-1; D perhaps matches TRBD2 (7 bases). This CDR3 is 13 amino acids long. The V gene's germline CDR1 is SSHAT and CDR2 FNYEAQ (reference sequence). The CDR3 region is CASSGTQVSEQFF. The CDR3 region has the DNA TGTGCTAGCAGCGGGACACAGGTATCTGAGCAGTTCTTC.

This clone has only one observation. V and J are TRBV14 and TRBJ1-3; 9 bases line up with TRBD1. CDR3 length equals 18 residues. V gave up 4 bases and J gave up 0 bases; unmatched junction bases: 10. CDR1 and CDR2 from the germline V gene are SGHDN and FVKESK. CDR3 region: CASSRTTGGPYSGNTIYF. The DNA of the CDR3 is TGTGCCAGCAGCCGAACGACAGGGGGTCCCTACTCTGGAAACACCATATATTTT.

Points on this clone: An end of the junction does not agree with germline; a read error may underlie this. The chain is built from TRBV19 and TRBJ1-4, with D possibly being TRBD1 (5 bases). Germline CDR1 reads LNHDA; CDR2 reads SQIVND (reference sequence). This CDR3 has 13 residues. CDR3 region: CASSTGARTYLLF. The CDR3 coding sequence is TGTGCCAGTAGTACCGGCGCCCGGACATATCTGCTTTTT.

A single count supports this clone. Given a much more abundant clone one base away, this may be a read error. This chain uses TRBV28 with TRBJ2-2; D is uncertain. Germline-derived CDR1 and CDR2 are MDHEN and SYDVKM. The CDR3 contains 13 residues. The V end lost 3 bases, the J end lost 1 base, and 3 bases lay between the germline ends. In nucleotides, the CDR3 is TGTGCCAGCAGTTTCCAGAACACCGGGGAGCTGTTTTTT. This encodes CASSFQNTGELFF. Full variable domain (missing parts from reference TRBV28 and TRBJ2-2): DVKVTQSSRYLVKRTGEKVFLECVQDMDHENMFWYRQDPGLGLRLIYFSYDVKMKEKGDIPEGYSVSREKKERFSLILESASTNQTSMYLCASSFQNTGELFFGEGSRLTVL.

The chain couples TRBV11-2 to TRBJ1-2; TRBD1 is a possible D gene (5 bases). The CDR3 extends over 13 amino acids. V lost 5 bases and J lost 0, with 7 bases in between. The V gene's germline CDR1 is SGHAT and CDR2 FQNNGV. CDR3 DNA sequence: TGTGCCAGCAGCATGACAGCTAACTATGGCTACACCTTC. Protein: CASSMTANYGYTF.

The chain carries TRBV19 and TRBJ1-3; weak D call: TRBD1 (6 bases). This CDR3 has 14 residues. V was trimmed by 7 bases and J by 0 bases, leaving 10 bases between them. In germline, CDR1 is LNHDA, CDR2 SQIVND (reference sequence). In nucleotides, the CDR3 is TGTGCCAGTACAGGGGTGATCTCTGGAAACACCATATATTTT. Translating gives CASTGVISGNTIYF.

This chain joins TRBV2 and TRBJ2-6; weak D call: TRBD2 (5 bases). The V end lost 8 bases, the J end lost 0 bases, and 14 bases lay between the germline ends. CDR1 and CDR2 from the germline V gene are SNHLY and FYNNEI. The CDR3 is 16 residues long. CDR3 nucleotide sequence: TGTGCCAGCTGGGCGGGTTCCCGCTCTGGGGCCAACGTCCTGACTTTC. Its protein is CASWAGSRSGANVLTF.

The chain employs TRBV21-1 and TRBJ1-1; the table's D gene call, TRBD1, was not cross checked with the DNA. TRBV21-1 is a known pseudogene. The CDR3 length is 16 residues. CDR3 DNA sequence: TGTGCCAGCAGCCGGACAGGCCCATTAGCTAACACTGAAGCTTTCTTT. This codes for CASSRTGPLANTEAFF.

This clone was picked up a small number of times. The V call is TRBV18, the J call TRBJ2-5; TRBD1 matches 11 bases. This CDR3 region has 16 residues. V lost 2 bases to trimming and J lost 4 bases; unmatched junction nucleotides: 6. Germline V gene sequence: CDR1 KGHSH, CDR2 LQKENI. CDR3 sequence: CASSPNPGQGGETQYF. The CDR3 DNA is TGTGCCAGCTCACCAAACCCGGGACAGGGGGGAGAGACCCAGTACTTC. The full variable domain, its missing parts supplied by reference TRBV18 and TRBJ2-5, is NAGVMQNPRHLVRRRGQEARLRCSPMKGHSHVYWYRQLPEEGLKFMVYLQKENIIDESGMPKERFSAEFPKEGPSILRIQQVVRGDSAAYFCASSPNPGQGGETQYFGPGTRLLVL.